A selection of T cell receptor beta chains follows, all from one sample in a study of cytomegalovirus exposure and HLA in healthy donors. Clones were read by immunoSEQ multiplex PCR, and TCRdb kept only the in-frame ones, dropping some. In the table there are some 150,000 clones, roughly 72% of which are singletons. Input material: PBMCs. Every receptor here comes from a woman aged 25 to 39 in good health and CMV-seropositive. Both conserved end residues are part of each CDR3. The order of the fields is CDR3 length, V gene, J gene, clone size, D gene, CDR3 protein, CDR3 DNA. D genes are given only for firm matches. Size is stated for part of the rows, as once, few or many counts, or as a class when the clone is expanded.

>14|TRBV4-1|TRBJ2-5|.|TRBD2
CASSQTGLQETQYF
TGCGCCAGCAGCCAGACGGGACTACAAGAGACCCAGTACTTC
>13|TRBV27|TRBJ2-3|.|.
CASAWGGTDTQYF
TGTGCCAGCGCGTGGGGCGGCACAGATACGCAGTATTTT
>16|TRBV7-8|TRBJ1-2|.|TRBD1
CASSLTGQDYNYGYTF
TGTGCCAGCAGCTTAACCGGACAGGATTATAACTATGGCTACACCTTC
>15|TRBV5-1|TRBJ1-5|few|.
CASRSGSNSNQPQHF
TGCGCCAGCAGAAGCGGCTCGAATAGCAATCAGCCCCAGCATTTT
>15|TRBV6-1|TRBJ2-5|.|.
CASRIWAGVGETQYF
TGTGCCAGCAGAATATGGGCAGGGGTCGGGGAGACCCAGTACTTC
>15|TRBV4-3|TRBJ2-7|.|.
CASSQDRYGAYEQYF
TGCGCCAGCAGCCAAGATCGATACGGGGCCTACGAGCAGTACTTC
>14|TRBV2|TRBJ2-7|.|TRBD1
CASRGRQGLYEQYF
TGTGCCAGCAGGGGTAGACAGGGGCTATACGAGCAGTACTTC
>16|TRBV13|TRBJ2-7|.|.
CASSLSRGVSSYEQYF
TGTGCCAGCAGCTTATCCCGCGGGGTAAGCTCCTACGAGCAGTACTTC
>13|TRBV29-1|TRBJ1-1|.|.
CSVRYSLNTEAFF
TGCAGCGTCCGCTATAGCCTGAACACTGAAGCTTTCTTT
>17|TRBV19|TRBJ1-5|once|.
CASSIVAGHTSNQPQHF
TGTGCCAGTAGTATAGTGGCAGGGCATACTAGCAATCAGCCCCAGCATTTT
>15|TRBV9|TRBJ2-3|.|TRBD1
CASSGQGVGTDTQYF
TGTGCCAGCTCCGGACAGGGAGTGGGAACAGATACGCAGTATTTT
>14|TRBV5-8|TRBJ2-2|once|.
CASGGRVSTGELFF
TGTGCCAGCGGGGGCAGGGTCAGCACCGGGGAGCTGTTTTTT
>15|TRBV27|TRBJ1-4|once|.
CASSLYYATNEKLFF
TGTGCCAGCAGTTTATATTATGCAACTAATGAAAAACTGTTTTTT